These T cell receptor beta chains were read from a single sample in a study of blood T cell repertoires in COVID-19. The data were produced by immunoSEQ multiplex PCR, yet TCRdb's version contains in-frame clones alone and is incomplete. There are about 82,000 clones in the sample; roughly 78% occur only once, and 36% lies in the top ten. The sequenced material came from peripheral blood. These receptors originate from a man in his sixties with COVID-19, enrolled during active disease. The CDR3 runs from the conserved cysteine through the conserved F or W. D genes are given only for firm matches. Size tells how often a clone was seen (once, few, many) or the class of an expanded clone, and some rows leave it out.

j_gene	d_gene	abundance	v_gene	CDR3nt	CDR3aa
TRBJ1-5	.	.	TRBV15	TGTGCCACCAGCAGAGGAGTAAGCAATCAGCCCCAGCATTTT	CATSRGVSNQPQHF
TRBJ2-3	TRBD2	.	TRBV9	TGTGCCAGCAGCGTAGGTAGCGGGAGGAGCCTTGGGACAGATACGCAGTATTTT	CASSVGSGRSLGTDTQYF
TRBJ2-7	TRBD1	.	TRBV18	TGTGCCAGCTCATTAAAGACAGGGGAGTACGAGCAGTACTTC	CASSLKTGEYEQYF
TRBJ1-1	.	once	TRBV6-2/TRBV6-3	TGTGCCAGCAGTTACTCGCAGGTTGAAGCTTTCTTT	CASSYSQVEAFF
TRBJ2-2	.	.	TRBV2	TGTGCCAGCAGTGATCAGTTGCTCGAGCGCCGACGGACCGGGGAGCTGTTTTTT	CASSDQLLERRRTGELFF
TRBJ1-3	.	once	TRBV9	TGTGCCAGCAGCGTAGGGGAGCTCCTGAGCTCTGGAAACACCATATATTTT	CASSVGELLSSGNTIYF
TRBJ2-7	TRBD1	.	TRBV6-5	TGTGCCAGCAGTTACCGGGACAGAGCCTACGAGCAGTACTTC	CASSYRDRAYEQYF
TRBJ2-1	TRBD1	.	TRBV7-8	TGTGCCAGCAGCTCAAACCGGGACAGGCGCTACAATGAGCAGTTCTTC	CASSSNRDRRYNEQFF
TRBJ1-1	TRBD1	.	TRBV6-5	TGTGCCAGTTCACAGGGGACGGCTGAAGCTTTCTTT	CASSQGTAEAFF
TRBJ2-5	.	.	TRBV13	TGTGCCAGCAGCTTAGTCCCGGGGGAGACCCAGTACTTC	CASSLVPGETQYF
TRBJ1-1	.	few	TRBV3-1/TRBV3-2	TGTGCCAGCAGCCAAGGACGGGGCACTGAAGCTTTCTTT	CASSQGRGTEAFF
TRBJ1-5	.	.	TRBV2	TGTGCCAGCAGTGAAGGGACACATAGCAATCAGCCCCAGCATTTT	CASSEGTHSNQPQHF
TRBJ2-7	TRBD2	many	TRBV7-2	TGTGCCAGCAGCTCGGGACTAGCTGGGAACGAGCAGTACTTC	CASSSGLAGNEQYF
TRBJ1-3	.	.	TRBV3-1/TRBV3-2	TGTGCCAGCAGCCCAGGACGGGGGACGTGGGGAAACACCATATATTTT	CASSPGRGTWGNTIYF
TRBJ2-7	.	.	TRBV5-4	TGTGCCAGCAGCTTGGCCGGGGGTACCGCACTGGGGCAGTACTTC	CASSLAGGTALGQYF
TRBJ2-7	TRBD1	.	TRBV7-9	TGTGCCAGCAGCTCTCGACAGGGAGACTACGAGCAGTACTTC	CASSSRQGDYEQYF
TRBJ2-7	TRBD1	.	TRBV6-5	TGTGCCAGCAGAGACAGGGTTAGCTCCTACGAGCAGTACTTC	CASRDRVSSYEQYF
TRBJ1-5	TRBD1	.	TRBV27	TGTGCCAGCAGTCCACAGGGGCGAAGGAGTCAGCCCCAGCATTTT	CASSPQGRRSQPQHF
TRBJ2-3	.	.	TRBV27	TGTGCCAGCAGTTCACACTCCCCGTGGGCGTTGTATTTT	CASSSHSPWALYF
TRBJ2-5	.	.	TRBV5-4	TGTGCCAGCAGCTTGACAGATCGACAAGAGACCCAGTACTTC	CASSLTDRQETQYF
TRBJ1-6	TRBD1	.	TRBV10-3	TGTGCCATCAGTGAGTCGACAGGGGGCCATAATTCACCCCTCCACTTT	CAISESTGGHNSPLHF
TRBJ2-7	.	once	TRBV12-3/TRBV12-4	TGTGCCAGCAGCCTGATTACAGGGTCCGAGCAGTACTTC	CASSLITGSEQYF
TRBJ2-1	TRBD2	.	TRBV5-4	TGTGCCAGCAGCCCGGGGGGAACTAGCTCCTACAATGAGCAGTTCTTC	CASSPGGTSSYNEQFF
TRBJ1-2	TRBD1	.	TRBV2	TGTGCCAGCAGTGTTCAGGGGGACTATGGCTACACCTTC	CASSVQGDYGYTF
TRBJ1-5	.	.	TRBV23-1	TGCGCCAGTCCCGGGGGGGTGGACAATCAGCCCCAGCATTTT	CASPGGVDNQPQHF
TRBJ2-3	TRBD2	.	TRBV5-6	TGTGCCAGCAGCCCCCGGACTAGCGGCACAGATACGCAGTATTTT	CASSPRTSGTDTQYF
TRBJ1-1	TRBD1	.	TRBV19	TGTGCCAGTAGTATGCAAACAGGGGGGGACACTGAAGCTTTCTTT	CASSMQTGGDTEAFF
TRBJ1-3	TRBD1	.	TRBV10-3	TGTGCCATCAGTGTAAGACAGGGGGTCGGAAACACCATATATTTT	CAISVRQGVGNTIYF
TRBJ1-1	.	once	TRBV7-2	TGTGCCAGCAGCTTACACACAGGTGTGAACACTGAAGCTTTCTTT	CASSLHTGVNTEAFF
TRBJ2-5	.	.	TRBV29-1	TGCAGCGTTGGTCCGCGAGTGCCCCAGTACTTC	CSVGPRVPQYF
TRBJ2-3	TRBD1	.	TRBV16	TGTGCCAGCAGCCCGACTACAGGGGGCGCGGCCGTTGGAGATACGCAGTATTTT	CASSPTTGGAAVGDTQYF
TRBJ2-1	TRBD2	.	TRBV11-1	TGTGCCAGCAGCTTAGCCGCTAGCGGGAGGGGTAATGAGCAGTTCTTC	CASSLAASGRGNEQFF
TRBJ2-5	TRBD1	.	TRBV6-5	TGTGCCAGCAGGGACAGGGGACGAACCCAGTACTTC	CASRDRGRTQYF
TRBJ2-7	TRBD2	once	TRBV6-5	TGTGCCAGCAAGAACGGGGGGTCGACCTACGAGCAGTACTTC	CASKNGGSTYEQYF
TRBJ2-7	TRBD1	.	TRBV18	TGTGCCAGCTCACCACCGGGACAGGGCTACGAGCAGTACTTC	CASSPPGQGYEQYF